These 28 T cell receptor beta chains were sequenced from one sample in a study of cytomegalovirus exposure and HLA in healthy donors (dated by TCRdb to the late 2010s). Receptors were amplified or captured by the immunoSEQ multiplex PCR assay. A mixture of 60 forward primers for TCR Vbeta segments and 13 reverse primers for TCR Jbeta segments was used in the multiplex PCR. TCRdb holds this immuneACCESS table with in-frame rearrangements only. Some clones are missing; in checked studies, unresolved V genes explain under half, and the rest has no known cause. This sample gives 90,000 or so clones in total; roughly 79% of them show up just once. Of the sample, roughly 6% is held by the ten largest clones. Input material: PBMCs. Receptor source: a female donor in good health and CMV-seronegative.

The gene calls are TRBV30 and TRBJ1-1; 7 bases line up with TRBD1. The V segment lost 3 bases and the J segment 1 base; nucleotides outside the gene matches: 5. The CDR3 loop spans 14 amino acids. CDR1 and CDR2 (germline): GTSNPN, SVGIG (reference sequence). Written as DNA, the CDR3 is TGTGCCTGGAGATTGACAGGGCGGAACACTGAAGCTTTCTTT. It codes for CAWRLTGRNTEAFF.

The chain uses TRBV15 and TRBJ1-4, with D perhaps TRBD1 (6 bases). V was clipped by 6 bases and J by 0 bases, with 14 bases between them. CDR1 is LNHNV and CDR2 is YYDKDF in the germline V gene (reference sequence). The CDR3 extends over 16 amino acids. Here the CDR3 DNA reads TGTGCCACCAGGGGGGACACCTATGCAACTAATGAAAAACTGTTTTTT. Amino acids: CATRGDTYATNEKLFF.

This chain uses TRBV30 with TRBJ1-1; tentative D call: TRBD1 (6 bases). Germline assignment: CDR1 GTSNPN and CDR2 SVGIG (reference sequence). Trimming took 7 bases from V and 2 from J, leaving 11 bases between them. The CDR3 runs 12 residues. The CDR3 DNA is TGTGCCTTAGGGGGATCCAACACTGAAGCTTTCTTT. It translates to CALGGSNTEAFF. The full variable domain, completed using reference TRBV30 and TRBJ1-1, is SQTIHQWPATLVQPVGSPLSLECTVEGTSNPNLYWYRQAAGRGLQLLFYSVGIGQISSEVPQNLSASRPQDRQFILSSKKLLLSDSGFYLCALGGSNTEAFFGQGTRLTVV.

This chain uses TRBV5-1 with TRBJ1-1; TRBD1 aligns across 12 bases. The CDR3 runs 17 residues. Per germline, CDR1 SGHRS and CDR2 YFSETQ. The V gene end was trimmed by 2 bases and the J gene end by 3 bases; junction bases not matched to a gene: 8. Here the CDR3 reads CASSLGTGGSSYTEAFF. The CDR3 nucleotides are TGCGCCAGCAGCTTAGGGACAGGGGGCTCGAGTTACACTGAAGCTTTCTTT.

This clone was seen a few times. The V call is TRBV6-5, the J call TRBJ2-7, with D possibly matching TRBD1 (6 bases). Germline V lookup: CDR1 MNHEY, CDR2 SVGAGI. V lost 2 bases and J 1 base, leaving 15 bases between the germline ends. The CDR3 has 16 residues. This chain's CDR3 is CASSYRFTGTSYEQYF. The CDR3 DNA follows: TGTGCCAGCAGTTACCGTTTTACCGGGACATCCTACGAGCAGTACTTC.

This clone has only one observation. The V and J genes are TRBV4-3 and TRBJ2-3; the match to TRBD2 covers 7 bases. This CDR3 comprises 18 residues. Trimming took 0 bases from V and 6 from J; bases not matched to a gene: 15. The germline CDR1 and CDR2 sequences are LGHNA and YSLEER. The CDR3 DNA sequence: TGCGCCAGCAGCCAAGATGCTCGCGGGGGAATTAAGGTGGATACGCAGTATTTT. Amino acids: CASSQDARGGIKVDTQYF.

There are a few counts of this clone. The V call is TRBV5-6, the J call TRBJ1-3; 8 bases map to TRBD1. The CDR3 is 15 amino acids. The germline V gene encodes CDR1 SGHDT and CDR2 YYEEEE. Germline trimming cut 6 bases from V and 0 bases from J; bases unmatched to any gene: 5. The CDR3 bases are TGTGCCAGCAACACCGGGACAGGCTCTGGAAACACCATATATTTT. It specifies CASNTGTGSGNTIYF.

V and J are TRBV27 and TRBJ2-3; D unresolved. From germline, CDR1 is MNHEY and CDR2 SMNVEV (reference sequence). Trimming cost V 2 bases and J 0 bases, with 21 bases left between them. The CDR3 is 19 residues long. This chain's CDR3 is CASSLRRGSLKASTDTQYF. The CDR3 DNA follows: TGTGCCAGCAGTTTACGGCGCGGCAGCCTGAAAGCTAGCACAGATACGCAGTATTTT.

The chain combines TRBV7-9 with TRBJ1-6, with 9 bases lining up with TRBD1. Germline assignment: CDR1 SEHNR and CDR2 FQNEAQ (reference sequence). The ends lost 4 bases at V and 3 bases at J; junction bases unmatched: 7. This CDR3 has 17 residues. CDR3 sequence: CASSYPGQGRYNSPLHF. The CDR3 nucleotides are TGTGCCAGCAGCTACCCGGGACAGGGTCGCTATAATTCACCCCTCCACTTT.

The CDR3 sequence: CASSYGDGSSYEQYF. CDR3 nucleotide sequence: TGTGCCAGCAGTTACGGGGACGGGAGCTCCTACGAGCAGTACTTC. The chain carries TRBV6-6 and TRBJ2-7, with D possibly TRBD2 on 6 matching bases. The CDR3 is 15 amino acids. Germline lookup yields CDR1 MNHNY and CDR2 SVGAGI (reference sequence). The V and J ends lost 2 bases and 0 bases respectively, with 11 bases between them.

The J gene is TRBJ1-1, the V gene TRBV7-2, with a possible D match to TRBD1 (6 bases). Germline V gene data show CDR1 as SGHTA and CDR2 as FQGNSA. CDR3 size: 14 residues. The V end was cut by 4 bases, the J end by 3 bases, with 12 bases between. The CDR3 nucleotides read TGTGCCAGCAGCTCTCTTACAGGGTACACTGAAGCTTTCTTT. It yields the protein CASSSLTGYTEAFF.

The V gene is TRBV28, the J gene TRBJ2-3; perhaps TRBD1 as D (6 bases). This CDR3 region has 15 residues. CDR1 and CDR2 (germline): MDHEN, SYDVKM. V was trimmed by 3 bases and J by 1 base, leaving 11 bases between them. The CDR3 is CASSFPAGGTDTQYF. The DNA of the CDR3 is TGTGCCAGCAGTTTCCCGGCAGGGGGCACAGATACGCAGTATTTT.

The chain couples TRBV15 to TRBJ1-6, with D tentatively TRBD1 (6 bases). Trimming cost V 4 bases and J 9 bases, with 22 bases left between them. Germline CDR1 LNHNV, CDR2 YYDKDF (reference sequence). This CDR3 has 17 residues. CDR3 coding DNA: TGTGCCACCAGCAAAACCGAAATACAGGGTGAGAGTTCACCCCTCCACTTT. Translating gives CATSKTEIQGESSPLHF.

The chain joins TRBV6-6 to TRBJ1-6; no clear D gene. The CDR3 length is 14 residues. Trimming pared 5 bases from V and 9 bases from J, leaving 14 bases between. CDR1 is MNHNY and CDR2 is SVGAGI in the germline V gene (reference sequence). Here the CDR3 reads CASSPPGNGSPLHF. DNA of the CDR3: TGTGCCAGCAGTCCTCCGGGGAATGGTTCACCCCTCCACTTT.

This clone showed up just once. This chain uses TRBV2 with TRBJ2-3, with 11 bases aligning to TRBD2. Losses at the gene ends were 6 bases for V and 1 base for J; bases not matched to a gene: 9. The CDR3 covers 17 residues. Germline CDR1 and CDR2: SNHLY and FYNNEI. The CDR3 region has the DNA TGTGCCAGCAGGAAAGAACGACTAGCGGGACGCACAGATACGCAGTATTTT. Its translation: CASRKERLAGRTDTQYF.

The V call is TRBV5-4, the J call TRBJ1-2; maybe TRBD1 (6 bases). With 6 bases removed from V and 6 bases from J, the gap between germline ends came to 9 bases. CDR3 length: 11 residues. Germline V lookup: CDR1 SGHNT, CDR2 YYREEE (reference sequence). The chain's CDR3 is CASTDRNGYTF. The CDR3 DNA reads as TGTGCCAGCACCGACAGGAATGGCTACACCTTC.

The CDR3 coding sequence is TGTGCCTGGAGTAGAAGACTAGCGGGGGGGCAAGAGACCCAGTACTTC. This gives the protein CAWSRRLAGGQETQYF. The V and J genes are TRBV30 and TRBJ2-5, with 14 nucleotides matching TRBD2. In germline, CDR1 is GTSNPN, CDR2 SVGIG (reference sequence). With V trimmed by 2 bases and J by 2 bases, 4 bases remained unmatched. This CDR3 comprises 16 residues.

This chain connects TRBV6-5 to TRBJ2-4; 9 positions agree with TRBD1. This CDR3 has 12 amino acids. Germline V gives CDR1 MNHEY, CDR2 SVGAGI. The ends lost 6 bases at V and 10 bases at J; junction bases unmatched: 4. Written as DNA, the CDR3 is TGTGCCAGCAGCGTGACAGGGGGAATTCAGTACTTC. Translating gives CASSVTGGIQYF.

The chain combines TRBV7-6 with TRBJ2-7; D gene ambiguous. V was clipped by 1 base and J by 2 bases, with 15 bases between them. Germline lookup yields CDR1 SGHVS and CDR2 FNYEAQ. The length of the CDR3 is 16 residues. CDR3 amino acids: CASSLEIGRKPYEQYF. The DNA of the CDR3 is TGTGCCAGCAGCTTAGAGATTGGCAGGAAACCCTACGAGCAGTACTTC.

The chain recombines TRBV7-9 with TRBJ1-1, with D perhaps matching TRBD1 (5 bases). The CDR3 length is 12 residues. CDR1 SEHNR and CDR2 FQNEAQ come from the germline V gene (reference sequence). With 5 bases removed from V and 11 bases from J, the gap between germline ends came to 15 bases. CDR3 residues: CASSRQFSFAFF. CDR3 coding DNA: TGTGCCAGCAGCAGACAGTTCTCCTTTGCTTTCTTT.

The chain carries TRBV6-6 and TRBJ1-2; D remains unclear. CDR3 size: 12 residues. The V end lost 2 bases, the J end lost 3 bases, and 4 bases lay between the germline ends. CDR1 and CDR2 from the germline V gene are MNHNY and SVGAGI (reference sequence). The CDR3 region is CASSYPDYGYTF. As DNA, the CDR3 is TGTGCCAGCAGTTACCCGGACTATGGCTACACCTTC.

This chain joins TRBV7-8 and TRBJ2-7, with D perhaps TRBD1 (6 bases). Between the trimmed V and J ends, which lost 5 bases and 5 bases, there was a span of 10 bases. CDR1 is SGHVS, CDR2 FQNEAQ, per germline. This CDR3 is 12 amino acids long. This CDR3 is CASSPGHDEQYF. In DNA form, the CDR3 reads TGTGCCAGCAGCCCGGGACATGACGAGCAGTACTTC.

This clone showed up just once. The CDR3 region has the DNA TGTGCCAGCAGCGGCTACAGGGGAAAAAACATTCAGTACTTC. The encoded protein is CASSGYRGKNIQYF. The J gene is TRBJ2-4, the V gene TRBV9; 7 bases agree with TRBD1. The CDR3 is 14 amino acids. The germline V gene encodes CDR1 SGDLS and CDR2 YYNGEE. The V segment lost 3 bases and the J segment 4 bases; nucleotides outside the gene matches: 4.

The CDR3 DNA sequence: TGCAGCGTTGCTTCCCAGGCCTTTGGGCAGTTCTTC. It translates to CSVASQAFGQFF. This rearrangement joins TRBV29-1 to TRBJ2-1; D gene ambiguous. Germline assignment: CDR1 SQVTM and CDR2 ANQGSEA. The CDR3 extends over 12 amino acids. V was shortened by 4 bases and J by 12 bases, with 16 bases between the two germline ends.

The rearrangement links TRBV5-4 to TRBJ2-1; perhaps TRBD1 as D (5 bases). The CDR3 runs 15 residues. V lost 4 bases, J lost 3 bases, and 14 bases lay in between. Germline CDR1 SGHNT, CDR2 YYREEE (reference sequence). CDR3 coding DNA: TGTGCCAGCAGCCCCTTCCAGGGCAGCTACAATGAGCAGTTCTTC. Protein sequence: CASSPFQGSYNEQFF. Complete variable domain (other parts from reference TRBV5-4 and TRBJ2-1): ETGVTQSPTHLIKTRGQQVTLRCSSQSGHNTVSWYQQALGQGPQFIFQYYREEENGRGNFPPRFSGLQFPNYSSELNVNALELDDSALYLCASSPFQGSYNEQFFGPGTRLTVL.

The J gene is TRBJ1-5, the V gene TRBV28, with a weak D call TRBD1 (6 bases). Germline CDR1 and CDR2: MDHEN and SYDVKM. The CDR3 spans 13 residues. The V end was cut by 7 bases, the J end by 6 bases, with 13 bases between. CDR3 DNA sequence: TGTGCCAGCAAAATGGGGGGGCGTCAGCCCCAGCATTTT. This translates into CASKMGGRQPQHF. Variable domain in full (rest from reference TRBV28 and TRBJ1-5): DVKVTQSSRYLVKRTGEKVFLECVQDMDHENMFWYRQDPGLGLRLIYFSYDVKMKEKGDIPEGYSVSREKKERFSLILESASTNQTSMYLCASKMGGRQPQHFGDGTRLSIL.

The chain has TRBV28 and TRBJ2-7; a possible D gene is TRBD1 (7 bases). This CDR3 is 13 amino acids long. V lost 8 bases to trimming and J lost 3 bases, with 14 bases between them. Germline loops: CDR1 MDHEN, CDR2 SYDVKM. The CDR3, as DNA: TGTGCCAGCCAGGGGGGACACTACTACGAGCAGTACTTC. Amino acid sequence: CASQGGHYYEQYF.

The rearrangement joins TRBV11-1 to TRBJ1-2; D unresolved. This CDR3 is 17 amino acids long. CDR1 SGHAT and CDR2 FQDESV come from the germline V gene (reference sequence). The ends were cut back, 5 bases at V and 3 bases at J, with 22 bases in the middle. This chain's CDR3 is CASSTPKGGEGDYGYTF. The CDR3 region has the DNA TGTGCCAGCAGCACTCCCAAGGGCGGGGAGGGAGACTATGGCTACACCTTC.